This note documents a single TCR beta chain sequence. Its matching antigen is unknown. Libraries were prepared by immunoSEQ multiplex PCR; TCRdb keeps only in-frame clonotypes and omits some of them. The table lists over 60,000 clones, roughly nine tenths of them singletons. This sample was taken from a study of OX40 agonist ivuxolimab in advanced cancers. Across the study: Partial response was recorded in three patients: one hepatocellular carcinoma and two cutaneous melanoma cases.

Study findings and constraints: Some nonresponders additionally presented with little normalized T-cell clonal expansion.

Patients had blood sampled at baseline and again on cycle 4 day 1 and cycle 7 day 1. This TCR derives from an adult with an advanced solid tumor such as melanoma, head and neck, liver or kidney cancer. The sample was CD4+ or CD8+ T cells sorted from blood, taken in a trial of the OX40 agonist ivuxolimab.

The CDR3 sequence is CASGRGDSGNTIYF. The CDR3 nucleotides are TGTGCTAGTGGCCGCGGGGACTCTGGAAACACCATATATTTT. The chain recombines TRBV12-5 with TRBJ1-3, with D uncertain. V lost 6 bases and J 0 bases, leaving 9 bases between the germline ends. This CDR3 region has 14 residues. Per germline, CDR1 LGHNT and CDR2 FRNRAP.